These T cell receptor beta chains were read from a single sample in a study of blood T cell repertoires in COVID-19. Sequencing was performed with immunoSEQ multiplex PCR; in TCRdb, only in-frame clones are kept and a portion is missing. Counted here are some 160,000 clones, around four fifths occurring once; the ten biggest clones make up roughly 6.4%. The sample was PBMCs or T cells enriched from blood (not recorded which). The receptors here all came from a woman between 40 and 55 years old who had recovered from COVID-19. Each CDR3 is given with its conserved first and last residue. A D gene is named only where the DNA matches it firmly. Clone size is not always given. Where it is, it says once, few, many or a class for expanded clones.

D: -; V: TRBV27; size: once; J: TRBJ2-7; DNA: TGTGCCAGCAGTATAGCCGGGACAATTTACGAGCAGTACTTC; CDR3: CASSIAGTIYEQYF
D: TRBD2; V: TRBV5-6; size: -; J: TRBJ2-1; DNA: TGTGCCAGCAGCTCCCCACTAGCGGGAGGAGGCAATGAGCAGTTCTTC; CDR3: CASSSPLAGGGNEQFF
D: -; V: TRBV29-1; size: few; J: TRBJ2-1; DNA: TGCAGCGTTGGACTCCTCGGGTCCTACAATGAGCAGTTCTTC; CDR3: CSVGLLGSYNEQFF
D: -; V: TRBV7-9; size: -; J: TRBJ1-1; DNA: TGTGCCAGCAGCCCGAAGGAGGTGGGCACTGAAGCTTTCTTT; CDR3: CASSPKEVGTEAFF
D: -; V: TRBV20-1; size: -; J: TRBJ2-3; DNA: TGCAGTCTTACAGATACGCAGTATTTT; CDR3: CSLTDTQYF
D: TRBD2; V: TRBV5-1; size: -; J: TRBJ2-3; DNA: TGCGCCAGCAGGGCCGGGACTAGCGGACGCACAGATACGCAGTATTTT; CDR3: CASRAGTSGRTDTQYF
D: TRBD2; V: TRBV11-2; size: once; J: TRBJ2-3; DNA: TGTGCCAGCAGCCCTGGCGGGAGAAGCACAGATACGCAGTATTTT; CDR3: CASSPGGRSTDTQYF
D: -; V: TRBV25-1; size: -; J: TRBJ2-3; DNA: TGTGCCAGCAGAGCAGGGGGGAGTGTTGCAGATACGCAGTATTTT; CDR3: CASRAGGSVADTQYF
D: TRBD2; V: TRBV27; size: -; J: TRBJ2-1; DNA: TGTGCCAGCAATATCGGACTAGCGGGAGTGAATGAGCAGTTCTTC; CDR3: CASNIGLAGVNEQFF
D: TRBD1; V: TRBV7-9; size: -; J: TRBJ2-6; DNA: TGTGCCAGCAGCCCGCGGGGGACAGGGCTTAGCTCTGGGGCCAACGTCCTGACTTTC; CDR3: CASSPRGTGLSSGANVLTF
D: -; V: TRBV21-1; size: -; J: TRBJ1-5; DNA: TGTGCCAGCAGCAAAGTGTCCCTGGGACAGGGGAATCAGCCCCAGCATTTT; CDR3: CASSKVSLGQGNQPQHF
D: TRBD1; V: TRBV20-1; size: -; J: TRBJ2-7; DNA: TGCAGTGCCCTACAGGGGTACGAGCAGTACTTC; CDR3: CSALQGYEQYF
D: -; V: TRBV3-1/TRBV3-2; size: -; J: TRBJ2-1; DNA: TGTGCCAGCAGCCCCGACAGGCTCGTGGAGTTCTTC; CDR3: CASSPDRLVEFF
D: TRBD1; V: TRBV9; size: -; J: TRBJ1-1; DNA: TGTGCCAGCAGCCCCCAGGACAGGGGAGTGAACACTGAAGCTTTCTTT; CDR3: CASSPQDRGVNTEAFF
D: TRBD1; V: TRBV9; size: -; J: TRBJ2-2; DNA: TGTGCCAGCAGCGTAGACCAGACAGGGGTGGGCGGGGAGCTGTTTTTT; CDR3: CASSVDQTGVGGELFF
D: TRBD1; V: TRBV5-1; size: -; J: TRBJ1-4; DNA: TGCGCCAGCAGCCGAGCGGGACAGGGGAACTTGGCTAATGAAAAACTGTTTTTT; CDR3: CASSRAGQGNLANEKLFF
D: TRBD1; V: TRBV6-2/TRBV6-3; size: -; J: TRBJ2-1; DNA: TGTGCCAGCAGCCTCGGACAGGGGTTTTACAATGAGCAGTTCTTC; CDR3: CASSLGQGFYNEQFF
D: -; V: TRBV29-1; size: -; J: TRBJ1-2; DNA: TGCAGCATTGAAGGGCATGGCTACACCTTC; CDR3: CSIEGHGYTF
D: TRBD1; V: TRBV9; size: -; J: TRBJ1-2; DNA: TGTGCCAGCAGCCCTCGACAGGGGGCGGGAGGCTACACCTTC; CDR3: CASSPRQGAGGYTF